This T cell receptor beta chain originates from a study of OX40 agonist ivuxolimab in advanced cancers. Background on the study: Having had anti-PD-1, anti-PD-L1 or anti-CTLA-4 therapy before was allowed, and around 39% had some. General study results and limits: CD8+ T cells averaged more expanded clones than CD4+.

The protocol was immunoSEQ multiplex PCR, while the TCRdb copy is restricted to in-frame clones and leaves out a portion. The sample shows about 120,000 clones, over 85% of them seen only once. Remarks on this clone: What it recognizes is unknown.

With autoimmune disease history or systemic immunosuppression, patients were excluded. Germline CDR1 and CDR2: KGHSH and LQKENI. V was trimmed by 2 bases and J by 7 bases, leaving 11 bases between them. CDR3 length: 13 amino acids. The clonotype was recovered from an adult with an advanced solid tumor such as melanoma, head and neck, liver or kidney cancer. The sample was CD4+ or CD8+ T cells sorted from blood, taken in a trial of the OX40 agonist ivuxolimab. This sequence joins TRBV18 and TRBJ1-1; unclear D gene. The CDR3 spells CASSPSRQVEAFF. The CDR3 DNA sequence: TGTGCCAGCTCACCAAGTAGGCAGGTTGAAGCTTTCTTT. The variable domain in full, with the rest retrieved from reference TRBV18 and TRBJ1-1, is NAGVMQNPRHLVRRRGQEARLRCSPMKGHSHVYWYRQLPEEGLKFMVYLQKENIIDESGMPKERFSAEFPKEGPSILRIQQVVRGDSAAYFCASSPSRQVEAFFGQGTRLTVV.